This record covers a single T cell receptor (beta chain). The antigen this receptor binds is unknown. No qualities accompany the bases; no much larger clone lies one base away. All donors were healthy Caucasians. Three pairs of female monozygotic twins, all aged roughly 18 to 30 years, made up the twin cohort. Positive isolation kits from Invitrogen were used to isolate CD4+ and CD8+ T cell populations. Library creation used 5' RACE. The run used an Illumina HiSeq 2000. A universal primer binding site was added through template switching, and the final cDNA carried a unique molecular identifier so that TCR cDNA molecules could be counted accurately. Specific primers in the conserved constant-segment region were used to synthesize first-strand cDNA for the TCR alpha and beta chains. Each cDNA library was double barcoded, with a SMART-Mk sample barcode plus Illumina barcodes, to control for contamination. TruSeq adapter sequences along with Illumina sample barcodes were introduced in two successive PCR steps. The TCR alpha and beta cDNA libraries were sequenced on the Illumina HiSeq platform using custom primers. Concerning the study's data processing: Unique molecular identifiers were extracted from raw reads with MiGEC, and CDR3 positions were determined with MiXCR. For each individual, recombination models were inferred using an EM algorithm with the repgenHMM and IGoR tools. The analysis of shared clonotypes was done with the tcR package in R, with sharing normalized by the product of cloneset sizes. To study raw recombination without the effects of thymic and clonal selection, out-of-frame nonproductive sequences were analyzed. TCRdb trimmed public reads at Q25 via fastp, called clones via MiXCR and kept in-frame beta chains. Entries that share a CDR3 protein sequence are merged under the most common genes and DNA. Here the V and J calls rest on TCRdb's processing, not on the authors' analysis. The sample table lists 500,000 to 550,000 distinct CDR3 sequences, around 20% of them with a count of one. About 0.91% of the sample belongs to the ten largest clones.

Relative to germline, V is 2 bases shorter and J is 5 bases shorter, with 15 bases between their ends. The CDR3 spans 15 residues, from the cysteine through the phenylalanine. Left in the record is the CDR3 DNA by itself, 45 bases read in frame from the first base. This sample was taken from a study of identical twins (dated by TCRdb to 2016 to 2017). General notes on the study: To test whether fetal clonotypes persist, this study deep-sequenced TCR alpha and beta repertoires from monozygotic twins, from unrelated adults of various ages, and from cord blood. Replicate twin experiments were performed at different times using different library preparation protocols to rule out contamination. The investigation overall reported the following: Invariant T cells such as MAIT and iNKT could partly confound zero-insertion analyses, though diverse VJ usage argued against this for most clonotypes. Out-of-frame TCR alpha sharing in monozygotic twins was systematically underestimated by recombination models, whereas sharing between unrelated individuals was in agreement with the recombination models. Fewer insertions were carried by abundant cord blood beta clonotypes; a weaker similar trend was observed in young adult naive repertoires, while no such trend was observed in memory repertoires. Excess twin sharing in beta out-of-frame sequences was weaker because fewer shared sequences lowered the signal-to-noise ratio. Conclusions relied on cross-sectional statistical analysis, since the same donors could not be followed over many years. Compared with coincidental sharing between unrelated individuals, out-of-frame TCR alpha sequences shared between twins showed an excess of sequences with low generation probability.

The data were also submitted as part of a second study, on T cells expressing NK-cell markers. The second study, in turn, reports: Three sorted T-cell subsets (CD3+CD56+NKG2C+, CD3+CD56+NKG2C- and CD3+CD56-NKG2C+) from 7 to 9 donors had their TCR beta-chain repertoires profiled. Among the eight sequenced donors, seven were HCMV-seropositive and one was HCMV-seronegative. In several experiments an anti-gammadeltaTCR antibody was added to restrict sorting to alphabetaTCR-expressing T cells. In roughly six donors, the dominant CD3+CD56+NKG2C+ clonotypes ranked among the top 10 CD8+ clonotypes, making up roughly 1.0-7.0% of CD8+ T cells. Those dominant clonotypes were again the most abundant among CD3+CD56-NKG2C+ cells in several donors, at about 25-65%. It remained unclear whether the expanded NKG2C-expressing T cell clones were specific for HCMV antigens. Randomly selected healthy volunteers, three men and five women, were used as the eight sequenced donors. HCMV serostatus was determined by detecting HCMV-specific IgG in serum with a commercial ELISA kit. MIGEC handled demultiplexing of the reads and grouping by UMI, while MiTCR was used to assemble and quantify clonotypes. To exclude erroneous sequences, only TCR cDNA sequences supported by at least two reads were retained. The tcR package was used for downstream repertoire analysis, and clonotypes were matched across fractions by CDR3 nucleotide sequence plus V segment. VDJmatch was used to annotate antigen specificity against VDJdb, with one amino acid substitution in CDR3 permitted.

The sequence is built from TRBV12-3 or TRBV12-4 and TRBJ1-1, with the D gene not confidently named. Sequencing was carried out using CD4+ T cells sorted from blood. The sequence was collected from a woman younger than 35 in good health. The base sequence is TGTGCCAGCAGTTTATCCCTGGGTGATGCGACTGAAGCTTTCTTT. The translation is CASSLSLGDATEAFF.